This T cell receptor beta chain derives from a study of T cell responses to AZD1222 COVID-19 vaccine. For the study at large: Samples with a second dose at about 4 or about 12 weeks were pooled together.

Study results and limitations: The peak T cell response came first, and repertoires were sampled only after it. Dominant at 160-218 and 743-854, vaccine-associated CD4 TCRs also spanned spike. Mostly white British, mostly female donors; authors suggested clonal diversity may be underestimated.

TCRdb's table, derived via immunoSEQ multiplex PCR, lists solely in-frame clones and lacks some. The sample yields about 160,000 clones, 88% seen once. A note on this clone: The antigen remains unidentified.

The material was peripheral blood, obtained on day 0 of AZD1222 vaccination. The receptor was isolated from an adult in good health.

The CDR3 loop reads CASSTQGTDYGYTF. The DNA for the CDR3 is TGTGCCAGCAGTACCCAGGGAACCGATTATGGCTACACCTTC. This chain links TRBV28 with TRBJ1-2; a weak D match, TRBD1 (5 bases). V was pared by 5 bases and J by 5 bases, with 15 bases between. CDR3 size: 14 residues. From germline, CDR1 is MDHEN and CDR2 SYDVKM.